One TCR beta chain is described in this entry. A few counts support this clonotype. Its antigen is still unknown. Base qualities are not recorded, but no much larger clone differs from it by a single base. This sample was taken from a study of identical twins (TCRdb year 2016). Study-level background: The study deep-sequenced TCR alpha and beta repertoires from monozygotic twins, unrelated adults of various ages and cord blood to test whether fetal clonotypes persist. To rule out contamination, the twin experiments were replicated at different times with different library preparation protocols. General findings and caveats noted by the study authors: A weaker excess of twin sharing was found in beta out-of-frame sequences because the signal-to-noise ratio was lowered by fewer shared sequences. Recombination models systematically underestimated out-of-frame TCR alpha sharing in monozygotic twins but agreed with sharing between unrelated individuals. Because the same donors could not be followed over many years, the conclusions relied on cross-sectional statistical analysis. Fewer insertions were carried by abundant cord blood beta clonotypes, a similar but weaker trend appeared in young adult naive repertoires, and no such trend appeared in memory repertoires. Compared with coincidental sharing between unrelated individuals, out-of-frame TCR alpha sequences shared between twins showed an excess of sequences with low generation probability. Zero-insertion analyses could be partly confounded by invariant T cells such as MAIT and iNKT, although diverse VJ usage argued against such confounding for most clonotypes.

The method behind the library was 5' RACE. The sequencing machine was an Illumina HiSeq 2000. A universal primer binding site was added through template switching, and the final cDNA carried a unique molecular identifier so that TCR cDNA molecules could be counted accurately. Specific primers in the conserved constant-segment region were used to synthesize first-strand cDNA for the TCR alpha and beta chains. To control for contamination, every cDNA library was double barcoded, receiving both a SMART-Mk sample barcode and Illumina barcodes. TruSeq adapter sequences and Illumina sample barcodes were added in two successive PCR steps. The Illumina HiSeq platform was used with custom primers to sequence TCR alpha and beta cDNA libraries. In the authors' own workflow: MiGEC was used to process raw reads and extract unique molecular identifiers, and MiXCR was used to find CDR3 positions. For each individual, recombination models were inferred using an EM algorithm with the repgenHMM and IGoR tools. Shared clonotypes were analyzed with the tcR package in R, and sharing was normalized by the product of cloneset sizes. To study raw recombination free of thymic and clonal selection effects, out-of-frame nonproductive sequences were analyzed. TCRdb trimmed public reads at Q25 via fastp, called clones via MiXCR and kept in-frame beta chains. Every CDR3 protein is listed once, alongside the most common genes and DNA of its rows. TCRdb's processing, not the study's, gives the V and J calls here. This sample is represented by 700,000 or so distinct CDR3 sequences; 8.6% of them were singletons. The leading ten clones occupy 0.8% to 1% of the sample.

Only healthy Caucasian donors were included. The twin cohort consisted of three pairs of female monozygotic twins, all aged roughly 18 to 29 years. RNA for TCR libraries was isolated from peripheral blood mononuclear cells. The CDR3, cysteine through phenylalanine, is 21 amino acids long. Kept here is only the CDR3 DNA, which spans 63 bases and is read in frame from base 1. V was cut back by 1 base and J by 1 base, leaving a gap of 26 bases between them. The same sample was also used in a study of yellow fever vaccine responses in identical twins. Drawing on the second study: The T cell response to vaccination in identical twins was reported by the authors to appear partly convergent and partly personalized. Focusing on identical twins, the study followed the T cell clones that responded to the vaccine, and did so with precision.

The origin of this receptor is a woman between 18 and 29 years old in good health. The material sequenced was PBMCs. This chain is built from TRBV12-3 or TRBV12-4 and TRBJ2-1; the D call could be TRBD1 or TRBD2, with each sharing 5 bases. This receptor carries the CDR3 CASSLVPGRAIEGRSYNEQFF. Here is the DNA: TGTGCCAGCAGTTTAGTCCCGGGCAGGGCGATCGAGGGTAGATCCTACAATGAGCAGTTCTTC.